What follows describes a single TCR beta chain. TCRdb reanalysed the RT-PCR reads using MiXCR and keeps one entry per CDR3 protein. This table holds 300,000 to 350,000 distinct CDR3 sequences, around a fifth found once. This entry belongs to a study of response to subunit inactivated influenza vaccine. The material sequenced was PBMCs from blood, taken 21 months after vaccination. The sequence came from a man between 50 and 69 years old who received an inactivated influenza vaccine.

The CDR3 DNA follows: TGTGCCAGCAGCCCGGGACTATTGGCAGATACGCAGTATTTT. This translates into CASSPGLLADTQYF. V gene TRBV14 combines with J gene TRBJ2-3, with 7 bases that match TRBD2. The trim removed 4 bases at V and 4 bases at J, leaving 5 bases unmatched. Germline V gene sequence: CDR1 SGHDN, CDR2 FVKESK. CDR3 length: 14 residues.